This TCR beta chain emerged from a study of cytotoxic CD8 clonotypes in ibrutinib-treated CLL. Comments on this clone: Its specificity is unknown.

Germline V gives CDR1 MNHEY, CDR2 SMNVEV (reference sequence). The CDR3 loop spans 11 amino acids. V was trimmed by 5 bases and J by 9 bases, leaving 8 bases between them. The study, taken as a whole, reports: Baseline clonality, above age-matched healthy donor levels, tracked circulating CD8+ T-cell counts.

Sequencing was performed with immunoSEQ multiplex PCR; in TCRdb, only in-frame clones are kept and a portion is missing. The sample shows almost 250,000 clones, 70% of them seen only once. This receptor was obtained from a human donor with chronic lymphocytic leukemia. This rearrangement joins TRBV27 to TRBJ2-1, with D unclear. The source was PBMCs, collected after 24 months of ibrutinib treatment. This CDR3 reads CASSKGSEQFF. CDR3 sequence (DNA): TGTGCCAGCAGTAAGGGTAGTGAGCAGTTCTTC.